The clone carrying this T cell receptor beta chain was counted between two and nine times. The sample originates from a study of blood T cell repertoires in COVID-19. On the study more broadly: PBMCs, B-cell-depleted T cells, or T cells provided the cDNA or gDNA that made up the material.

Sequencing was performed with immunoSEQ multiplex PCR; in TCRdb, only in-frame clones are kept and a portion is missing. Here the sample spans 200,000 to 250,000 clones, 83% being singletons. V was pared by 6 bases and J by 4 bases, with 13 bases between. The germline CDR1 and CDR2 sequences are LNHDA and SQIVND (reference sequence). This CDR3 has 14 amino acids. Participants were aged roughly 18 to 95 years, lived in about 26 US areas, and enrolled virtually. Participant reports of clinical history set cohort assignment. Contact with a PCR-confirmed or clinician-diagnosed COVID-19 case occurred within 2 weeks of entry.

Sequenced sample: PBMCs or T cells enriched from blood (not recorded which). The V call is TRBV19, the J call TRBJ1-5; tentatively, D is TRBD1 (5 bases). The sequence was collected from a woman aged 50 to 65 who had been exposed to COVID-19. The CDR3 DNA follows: TGTGCCAGTAGCCATATCCAGGGTAATCAGCCCCAGCATTTT. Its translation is CASSHIQGNQPQHF.